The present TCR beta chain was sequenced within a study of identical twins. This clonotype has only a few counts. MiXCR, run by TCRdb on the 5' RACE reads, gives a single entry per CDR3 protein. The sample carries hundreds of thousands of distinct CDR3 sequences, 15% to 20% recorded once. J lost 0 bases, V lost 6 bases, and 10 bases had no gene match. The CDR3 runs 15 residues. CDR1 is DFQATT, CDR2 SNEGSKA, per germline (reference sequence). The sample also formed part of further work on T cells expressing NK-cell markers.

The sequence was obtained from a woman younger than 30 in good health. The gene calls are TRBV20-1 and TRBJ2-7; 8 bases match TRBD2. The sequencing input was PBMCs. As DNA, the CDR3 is TGCAGTGCGGAAGAAGGTAGCGGGGCCTCCTACGAGCAGTACTTC. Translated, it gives CSAEEGSGASYEQYF.